Following are 28 T cell receptor beta chains from one sample sequenced in a study of neurological immune-mediated disorders. The time point here: longitudinal time-point 1 (baseline). TCRdb called the 5' RACE reads again in MiXCR, with one record for every CDR3 protein. The sample gives some 49,000 distinct CDR3 sequences, 10% of which show up once; approximately 1.5% is in the top ten. Sequencing was done on a sample of PBMCs. The receptor source for this set is a woman aged 40 to 55 in good health.

This clonotype turned up a few times. The V call is TRBV25-1, the J call TRBJ1-1, with TRBD1 matching 7 bases. Germline-derived CDR1 and CDR2 are MGHDK and SYGVNS. CDR3 length: 14 residues. V lost 4 bases to trimming and J lost 6 bases; unmatched junction nucleotides: 8. This CDR3 reads CASSGQGVFAEAFF. In DNA, the CDR3 is TGTGCCAGCAGTGGACAGGGTGTATTTGCTGAAGCTTTCTTT.

This clonotype turned up a few times. The rearrangement uses TRBV29-1 and TRBJ1-1; D gene uncertain. Germline CDR1 is SQVTM and CDR2 is ANQGSEA. The ends were cut back, 3 bases at V and 7 bases at J, with 15 bases in the middle. The CDR3 is 13 amino acids. This CDR3 is CSVERSKGREAFF. DNA for the CDR3: TGCAGCGTTGAGCGCTCTAAAGGTCGTGAAGCTTTCTTT. Using reference TRBV29-1 and TRBJ1-1 for the parts outside the CDR3, the full variable domain is SAVISQKPSRDICQRGTSLTIQCQVDSQVTMMFWYRQQPGQSLTLIATANQGSEATYESGFVIDKFPISRPNLTFSTLTVSNMSPEDSSIYLCSVERSKGREAFFGQGTRLTVV.

This clonotype was picked up many times. This sequence joins TRBV3-1 and TRBJ1-1; perhaps TRBD1 as D (5 bases). The CDR3 covers 11 residues. Germline V gives CDR1 LGHDT, CDR2 YNNKEL (reference sequence). The ends were cut back, 0 bases at V and 10 bases at J, with 6 bases in the middle. CDR3 DNA: TGTGCCAGCAGCCAAGATAGGGGAGCTTTCTTT. Protein sequence: CASSQDRGAFF. The full variable domain, rest sourced from reference TRBV3-1 and TRBJ1-1, is DTAVSQTPKYLVTQMGNDKSIKCEQNLGHDTMYWYKQDSKKFLKIMFSYNNKELIINETVPNRFSPKSPDKAHLNLHINSLELGDSAVYFCASSQDRGAFFGQGTRLTVV.

This clonotype has a count of ten or more. This chain joins TRBV6-5 and TRBJ1-2; D remains ambiguous. The V and J ends lost 5 bases and 3 bases respectively, with 10 bases between them. The CDR3 is 13 residues long. The V gene's germline CDR1 is MNHEY and CDR2 SVGAGI. The CDR3: CASSPDGYYGYTF. The CDR3 coding sequence is TGTGCCAGCAGTCCCGACGGCTACTATGGCTACACCTTC.

The CDR3 DNA sequence: TGTGCCAGCAGGGACGACCCGCCTGAGCAAGAGACCCAGTACTTC. As protein: CASRDDPPEQETQYF. The J gene is TRBJ2-5, the V gene TRBV25-1; no firm D call. The CDR3 sequence is 15 residues long. The V gene's germline CDR1 is MGHDK and CDR2 SYGVNS. Trimming took off 6 bases at V and 2 bases at J, with 16 bases between the two ends.

The chain employs TRBV24-1 and TRBJ2-1; 7 nucleotides align to TRBD2. V lost 1 base, J lost 5 bases, and 19 bases stayed unmatched. This CDR3 is built from 20 residues. Germline V CDR1 and CDR2: KGHDR, SFDVKD. CDR3 sequence: CATSDLRRGSGLGTDNEQFF. The CDR3 DNA is TGTGCCACCAGTGATTTACGACGGGGCTCAGGACTAGGGACCGACAATGAGCAGTTCTTC.

This clonotype has ten or more counts. The chain couples TRBV5-5 to TRBJ2-3; D might be TRBD2 (5 bases). Germline CDR1 and CDR2: SGHKS and YYEKEE (reference sequence). Trimming shortened V by 0 bases and J by 3 bases, and 17 bases separated the two germline ends. The CDR3 totals 17 residues. The CDR3 sequence is CASSLVLGVGLTDTQYF. The DNA of the CDR3 is TGTGCCAGCAGCTTGGTTCTCGGGGTCGGGTTGACAGATACGCAGTATTTT.

This clonotype appeared many times. The rearrangement joins TRBV7-2 to TRBJ2-3, with no clear D. The CDR3 contains 13 residues. Germline CDR1 reads SGHTA; CDR2 reads FQGNSA. V dropped 0 bases and J dropped 4 bases, with 5 bases sitting between them. CDR3 protein: CASSLASSDTQYF. The CDR3, as DNA: TGTGCCAGCAGCTTAGCGAGTTCAGATACGCAGTATTTT. The whole variable domain, remainder taken from reference TRBV7-2 and TRBJ2-3, is GAGVSQSPSNKVTEKGKDVELRCDPISGHTALYWYRQSLGQGLEFLIYFQGNSAPDKSGLPSDRFSAERTGGSVSTLTIQRTQQEDSAVYLCASSLASSDTQYFGPGTRLTVL.

Ten or more counts support this clonotype. The chain employs TRBV3-1 and TRBJ2-3; 7 bases line up with TRBD1. From germline, CDR1 is LGHDT and CDR2 YNNKEL (reference sequence). This CDR3 region has 16 residues. Trimming cost V 4 bases and J 5 bases; bases outside gene matches: 12. The chain's CDR3 is CASSLGRGRVQDTQYF. CDR3 DNA sequence: TGTGCCAGCAGCCTCGGAAGGGGGCGCGTTCAAGATACGCAGTATTTT.

This clonotype was counted ten times or more. This rearrangement joins TRBV7-2 to TRBJ1-4, with D uncertain. V was shortened by 5 bases and J by 1 base, with 11 bases between the two germline ends. In germline, CDR1 is SGHTA, CDR2 FQGNSA. CDR3 size: 15 residues. The CDR3 loop reads CASSLFLETNEKLFF. Here the CDR3 DNA reads TGTGCCAGCAGCCTGTTTCTAGAAACTAATGAAAAACTGTTTTTT. The variable domain in full, with the rest retrieved from reference TRBV7-2 and TRBJ1-4, is GAGVSQSPSNKVTEKGKDVELRCDPISGHTALYWYRQSLGQGLEFLIYFQGNSAPDKSGLPSDRFSAERTGGSVSTLTIQRTQQEDSAVYLCASSLFLETNEKLFFGSGTQLSVL.

This clonotype was counted ten times or more. The J gene is TRBJ1-2, the V gene TRBV7-2; D perhaps matches TRBD1 (5 bases). CDR1 is SGHTA, CDR2 FQGNSA, per germline. The CDR3 contains 14 residues. V lost 3 bases, J lost 2 bases, and 10 bases lay in between. CDR3 residues: CASSFDSSNYGYTF. The DNA for the CDR3 is TGTGCCAGCAGCTTTGACAGCTCCAACTATGGCTACACCTTC.

This clonotype was found many times. The rearrangement joins TRBV4-3 to TRBJ2-7, with D tentatively TRBD1 (5 bases). V was shortened by 0 bases and J by 5 bases, with 17 bases between the two germline ends. This CDR3 is built from 16 residues. CDR1 is LGHNA and CDR2 is YSLEER in the germline V gene. The CDR3 is CASSQDQSSRGHEQYF. The CDR3 DNA follows: TGCGCCAGCAGCCAAGATCAGTCGAGTAGGGGCCACGAGCAGTACTTC.

This clonotype has ten or more counts. The genes are TRBV12-3 or TRBV12-4 and TRBJ2-6; TRBD1 matches at 9 bases. The CDR3 has 19 residues. V shed 7 bases and J 1 base; nucleotides not matched to a gene: 14. CDR3 nucleotide sequence: TGTGCCAGCACGCTAGGGACAGGGTCTTTATTTTCTGGGGCCAACGTCCTGACTTTC. This gives the protein CASTLGTGSLFSGANVLTF.

This clonotype was observed many times. J is TRBJ2-2 and V is TRBV20-1; D might be TRBD2 (6 bases). Germline V gene data show CDR1 as DFQATT and CDR2 as SNEGSKA (reference sequence). Trimming left V 6 bases short and J 4 bases short, with 9 bases between. This CDR3 spans 12 amino acids. CDR3 amino acids: CSAGRGTGELFF. For the CDR3, the DNA is TGCAGTGCGGGGCGGGGCACCGGGGAGCTGTTTTTT.

This clonotype occurred many times. The rearrangement joins TRBV20-1 to TRBJ2-1; D might be TRBD1 or TRBD2, each matching 6 bases. CDR3 size: 14 residues. Trimming cost V 5 bases and J 4 bases, with 15 bases left between them. Germline CDR1 and CDR2: DFQATT and SNEGSKA (reference sequence). The CDR3 here is CSASWKGGYNEQFF. CDR3 bases: TGCAGTGCTTCCTGGAAGGGGGGATACAATGAGCAGTTCTTC.

The table lists this clonotype with many counts. V is TRBV6-1 and J is TRBJ2-7; D could derive from TRBD1 or TRBD2 (5 bases each). This CDR3 has 14 residues. V was pared by 6 bases and J by 6 bases, with 18 bases between. CDR1 is MNHNS and CDR2 is SASEGT in the germline V gene. In DNA, the CDR3 is TGTGCCAGCAGCGAGACGGTAGCTGGGGGCGAGCAGTACTTC. The encoded protein is CASSETVAGGEQYF.

This clonotype was picked up many times. The V and J genes are TRBV14 and TRBJ1-1; D unclear. The CDR3 sequence is 13 residues long. Germline CDR1 SGHDN, CDR2 FVKESK. Trimming removed 5 bases from V and 7 bases from J, with 14 bases in between. For the CDR3, the DNA is TGTGCCAGCAGCGTTCGGGAGATGGGTGAAGCTTTCTTT. It encodes CASSVREMGEAFF. The full variable domain, completed using reference TRBV14 and TRBJ1-1, is EAGVTQFPSHSVIEKGQTVTLRCDPISGHDNLYWYRRVMGKEIKFLLHFVKESKQDESGMPNNRFLAERTGGTYSTLKVQPAELEDSGVYFCASSVREMGEAFFGQGTRLTVV.

This clonotype was recorded many times. This CDR3 reads CASSLSSALPDTQYF. CDR3 in DNA: TGTGCCAGCAGTTTATCGTCGGCACTCCCAGATACGCAGTATTTT. The rearrangement uses TRBV12-3 or TRBV12-4 and TRBJ2-3; D remains unclear. The CDR3 runs to 15 residues. Between the trimmed V and J ends, which lost 2 bases and 4 bases, there was a span of 13 bases.

This clonotype was detected many times. The V gene is TRBV20-1, the J gene TRBJ2-5, with TRBD2 matching over 13 bases. Trimming removed 6 bases from V and 3 bases from J; junction bases left unmatched: 13. CDR1 and CDR2 from the germline V gene are DFQATT and SNEGSKA (reference sequence). CDR3 size: 17 residues. The CDR3 nucleotides are TGCAGTGCCCACAATCCGGACGGGACTAGCGGGGAAGAGACCCAGTACTTC. Translating gives CSAHNPDGTSGEETQYF.

The table lists this clonotype with many counts. The rearrangement links TRBV5-5 to TRBJ2-2; tentatively, D is TRBD2 (5 bases). The V and J ends lost 0 bases and 6 bases respectively, with 9 bases between them. The CDR3 extends over 14 amino acids. Germline V gene lookup returns CDR1 SGHKS and CDR2 YYEKEE (reference sequence). The CDR3 spells CASSLAGIPGELFF. The CDR3 nucleotides are TGTGCCAGCAGCTTGGCGGGGATCCCCGGGGAGCTGTTTTTT.

This clonotype was recorded many times. The V gene is TRBV20-1, the J gene TRBJ1-3, with D possibly TRBD1 on 5 matching bases. The ends were cut back, 1 base at V and 4 bases at J, with 14 bases in the middle. Germline V lookup: CDR1 DFQATT, CDR2 SNEGSKA (reference sequence). The CDR3 has 15 residues. This CDR3 is CSARVGGAEGNTIYF. The CDR3 DNA reads TGCAGTGCTAGAGTGGGGGGAGCGGAAGGAAACACCATATATTTT.

This clonotype was counted many times. This chain joins TRBV21-1 and TRBJ2-2; the tabulated D call, TRBD1, remains unverified against the DNA. TRBV21-1 is labeled a pseudogene. The CDR3 contains 16 residues. The CDR3: CASSNDRAFNTGELFF. The DNA for the CDR3 is TGTGCCAGCAGCAACGACAGGGCATTCAACACCGGGGAGCTGTTTTTT.

This clonotype has at least ten counts. The J gene is TRBJ1-1, the V gene TRBV5-1; D uncertain. V was cut by 3 bases and J by 0 bases, with 24 bases left in between. CDR1 is SGHRS, CDR2 YFSETQ, per germline. This CDR3 comprises 19 residues. This chain's CDR3 is CASSSAINSGLAMNTEAFF. CDR3 DNA: TGCGCCAGCAGCTCCGCAATAAATTCAGGTTTGGCCATGAACACTGAAGCTTTCTTT. The full variable domain, rest sourced from reference TRBV5-1 and TRBJ1-1, is KAGVTQTPRYLIKTRGQQVTLSCSPISGHRSVSWYQQTPGQGLQFLFEYFSETQRNKGNFPGRFSGRQFSNSRSEMNVSTLELGDSALYLCASSSAINSGLAMNTEAFFGQGTRLTVV.

This clonotype was seen ten or more times. The chain uses TRBV7-2 and TRBJ2-4, with D uncertain. Per germline, CDR1 SGHTA and CDR2 FQGNSA. Trimming pared 5 bases from V and 1 base from J, leaving 6 bases between. The CDR3 has 13 residues. This CDR3 reads CASSTVAKNIQYF. The CDR3 DNA reads as TGTGCCAGCAGCACGGTGGCCAAAAACATTCAGTACTTC. Full variable domain (rest looked up from reference TRBV7-2 and TRBJ2-4): GAGVSQSPSNKVTEKGKDVELRCDPISGHTALYWYRQSLGQGLEFLIYFQGNSAPDKSGLPSDRFSAERTGGSVSTLTIQRTQQEDSAVYLCASSTVAKNIQYFGAGTRLSVL.

The chain couples TRBV18 to TRBJ1-5; 8 bases fit TRBD1. V dropped 2 bases and J dropped 1; count of bases not matched to a gene: 10. Germline V CDR1 and CDR2: KGHSH, LQKENI. The CDR3 is made up of 18 amino acids. CDR3 loop: CASSPFETGDGSNQPQHF. CDR3 nucleotide sequence: TGTGCCAGCTCACCATTCGAGACAGGGGATGGAAGCAATCAGCCCCAGCATTTT. The full variable domain, rest sourced from reference TRBV18 and TRBJ1-5, is NAGVMQNPRHLVRRRGQEARLRCSPMKGHSHVYWYRQLPEEGLKFMVYLQKENIIDESGMPKERFSAEFPKEGPSILRIQQVVRGDSAAYFCASSPFETGDGSNQPQHFGDGTRLSIL.

This clonotype was observed many times. J is TRBJ2-1 and V is TRBV5-1; D not resolved. Trimming removed 1 base at V and 0 bases at J, with 2 bases between. Germline V gives CDR1 SGHRS, CDR2 YFSETQ. This CDR3 comprises 13 residues. The CDR3 nucleotides are TGCGCCAGCAGCTTGAGCTCCTACAATGAGCAGTTCTTC. Translated: CASSLSSYNEQFF.

This clonotype was recorded at least ten times. The chain has TRBV27 and TRBJ1-6; 9 nucleotides align to TRBD1. Germline CDR1 and CDR2: MNHEY and SMNVEV (reference sequence). This CDR3 has 15 residues. V dropped 3 bases and J dropped 7; count of bases not matched to a gene: 4. In nucleotides, the CDR3 is TGTGCCAGCAGTTTTTTAACAGGGGGCAATTCACCCCTCCACTTT. It specifies CASSFLTGGNSPLHF.

This clonotype was detected ten times or more. The chain has TRBV7-2 and TRBJ2-5; D may match TRBD1 or TRBD2 (5 bases each). The CDR3 extends over 15 amino acids. V lost 4 bases, J lost 6 bases, and 18 bases lay in between. Germline lookup yields CDR1 SGHTA and CDR2 FQGNSA. The CDR3 DNA sequence: TGTGCCAGCAGCTCCATGGGACCAACGGGGCAGACCCAGTACTTC. Encoded protein: CASSSMGPTGQTQYF.